This passage covers 18 T cell receptor beta chains from one sample sequenced in a study of CD8 T cells in Susac syndrome. Reverse transcription used about 0.5 to 1 ug RNA and random hexamers. TCRdb reprocessed the immunoSEQ multiplex PCR reads via MiXCR and lists one record per CDR3 protein. Among around 300,000 distinct CDR3 sequences listed, 90% to 95% were seen once. Sequences were obtained from CD4+ T cells from PBMCs. The origin of the receptors is a human donor with multiple sclerosis.

The chain joins TRBV20-1 to TRBJ1-6; TRBD1 matches at 9 bases. Trimming cost V 2 bases and J 10 bases; bases outside gene matches: 3. The CDR3 is 13 amino acids. Germline-derived CDR1 and CDR2 are DFQATT and SNEGSKA (reference sequence). This chain's CDR3 is CSARTGGGSPLHF. CDR3 DNA: TGCAGTGCTAGAACAGGGGGCGGATCACCCCTCCACTTT.

The chain is built from TRBV6-2 or TRBV6-3 and TRBJ1-2, with a possible D match to TRBD1 (6 bases). Trimming left V 6 bases short and J 5 bases short, with 16 bases between. CDR1 and CDR2 from the germline V gene are MNHEY and SVGEGT. The CDR3 has 14 amino acids. Here the CDR3 DNA reads TGTGCCAGCAGCCCCCGGACAGACGAGTATGGCTACACCTTC. Translated: CASSPRTDEYGYTF.

This chain uses TRBV7-9 with TRBJ1-2; D not resolved. Germline V lookup: CDR1 SEHNR, CDR2 FQNEAQ (reference sequence). The germline V and J ends were trimmed by 8 bases and 1 base, with 17 bases remaining between them. CDR3 size: 15 residues. The CDR3 here is CASRRTSYLNYGYTF. DNA of the CDR3: TGTGCCAGCCGGCGTACTTCGTATCTTAACTATGGCTACACCTTC. Combining the CDR3 with reference TRBV7-9 and TRBJ1-2 gives the whole variable domain DTGVSQNPRHKITKRGQNVTFRCDPISEHNRLYWYRQTLGQGPEFLTYFQNEAQLEKSRLLSDRFSAERPKGSFSTLEIQRTEQGDSAMYLCASRRTSYLNYGYTFGSGTRLTVV.

This clonotype appeared once. The chain carries TRBV5-4 and TRBJ2-7; TRBD2 aligns across 9 bases. The V gene end was trimmed by 2 bases and the J gene end by 0 bases; junction bases not matched to a gene: 9. The length of the CDR3 is 17 residues. In germline, CDR1 is SGHNT, CDR2 YYREEE (reference sequence). Written as DNA, the CDR3 is TGTGCCAGCAGCTTATCACGCGGGGGGGGCCCCTCCTACGAGCAGTACTTC. This encodes CASSLSRGGGPSYEQYF.

This chain links TRBV4-1 with TRBJ2-1; 10 nucleotides match TRBD1. The CDR3 is made up of 18 amino acids. Germline V lookup: CDR1 MGHRA, CDR2 YSYEKL. V gave up 2 bases and J gave up 8 bases; unmatched junction bases: 15. Here the CDR3 DNA reads TGCGCCAGCAGCCAACCCACACGCCGGGACAGGGGCATCCATGAGCAGTTCTTC. Protein sequence: CASSQPTRRDRGIHEQFF.

This clonotype was observed a handful of times. The chain uses TRBV6-2 or TRBV6-3 and TRBJ2-2; D unresolved. In germline, CDR1 is MNHEY, CDR2 SVGEGT. The CDR3 contains 14 residues. V was trimmed by 4 bases and J by 6 bases, leaving 12 bases between them. CDR3 sequence (DNA): TGTGCCAGCAGTTTGCGGAACCGGGCCGGGGAGCTGTTTTTT. It codes for CASSLRNRAGELFF.

This chain connects TRBV7-6 to TRBJ2-1; no firm D call. Germline V gene data show CDR1 as SGHVS and CDR2 as FNYEAQ. This CDR3 has 16 amino acids. Trimming left V 5 bases short and J 0 bases short, with 14 bases between. CDR3 loop: CASSGAVASSYNEQFF. DNA of the CDR3: TGTGCCAGCAGCGGTGCGGTGGCGTCCTCCTACAATGAGCAGTTCTTC. Together with reference TRBV7-6 and TRBJ2-1, the CDR3 gives the full variable domain: GAGVSQSPRYKVTKRGQDVALRCDPISGHVSLYWYRQALGQGPEFLTYFNYEAQQDKSGLPNDRFSAERPEGSISTLTIQRTEQRDSAMYRCASSGAVASSYNEQFFGPGTRLTVL.

This sequence joins TRBV5-1 and TRBJ2-2; possibly TRBD1 for D (5 bases). The germline CDR1 and CDR2 sequences are SGHRS and YFSETQ. Trimming stripped 1 base from V and 5 bases from J, with 15 bases between. The CDR3 consists of 16 residues. The CDR3 loop reads CASSLLQGAGTGELFF. The CDR3 DNA sequence: TGCGCCAGCAGCTTGCTCCAGGGCGCAGGGACCGGGGAGCTGTTTTTT. Variable domain in full (rest from reference TRBV5-1 and TRBJ2-2): KAGVTQTPRYLIKTRGQQVTLSCSPISGHRSVSWYQQTPGQGLQFLFEYFSETQRNKGNFPGRFSGRQFSNSRSEMNVSTLELGDSALYLCASSLLQGAGTGELFFGEGSRLTVL.

The V and J genes are TRBV2 and TRBJ2-7, with D tentatively TRBD1 or TRBD2 (5 bases each). The germline V gene has CDR1 SNHLY and CDR2 FYNNEI. The CDR3 contains 14 residues. Trimming stripped 6 bases from V and 0 bases from J, with 12 bases between. CDR3 sequence (DNA): TGTGCCAGCAGGGATCGGGACGGCTCCTACGAGCAGTACTTC. Protein: CASRDRDGSYEQYF.

V and J are TRBV30 and TRBJ1-1; D is undetermined. This CDR3 is 13 amino acids long. V gave up 5 bases and J gave up 1 base, with 11 bases separating them. CDR1 GTSNPN and CDR2 SVGIG come from the germline V gene (reference sequence). This CDR3 is CAWGYQANTEAFF. CDR3 bases: TGTGCCTGGGGATATCAGGCGAACACTGAAGCTTTCTTT.

The V and J genes are TRBV20-1 and TRBJ2-1; a possible D gene is TRBD1 (5 bases). Germline lookup yields CDR1 DFQATT and CDR2 SNEGSKA (reference sequence). Deletions cut 5 bases from V and 15 bases from J, with 20 bases between. The CDR3 is made up of 12 amino acids. CDR3 in DNA: TGCAGTGCTTTGCACCAGGGTTATTCAAGGTTCTTC. Its protein product is CSALHQGYSRFF.

The gene calls are TRBV7-2 and TRBJ2-1; D perhaps matches TRBD2 (7 bases). This CDR3 contains 16 residues. CDR1 SGHTA and CDR2 FQGNSA come from the germline V gene. V lost 5 bases and J lost 4, with 18 bases in between. The CDR3 protein is CASSRGGRARYNEQFF. The CDR3 region has the DNA TGTGCCAGCAGCAGGGGGGGCAGGGCGAGGTACAATGAGCAGTTCTTC.

This clonotype was observed a handful of times. The chain combines TRBV30 with TRBJ2-2, with D uncertain. This CDR3 is built from 13 residues. The V gene's germline CDR1 is GTSNPN and CDR2 SVGIG (reference sequence). Trimming pared 0 bases from V and 6 bases from J, leaving 8 bases between. Here the CDR3 DNA reads TGTGCCTGGAGTGTTCTTGGATCCGGGGAGCTGTTTTTT. It codes for CAWSVLGSGELFF.

The chain is built from TRBV12-3 or TRBV12-4 and TRBJ1-1; D remains ambiguous. CDR3 size: 14 residues. Trimming pared 3 bases from V and 1 base from J, leaving 9 bases between. CDR3 DNA: TGTGCCAGCAGTTTTCGACCAGCGAACACTGAAGCTTTCTTT. Its translation is CASSFRPANTEAFF.

This clonotype was seen only once. The chain uses TRBV10-3 and TRBJ2-3; the D is unclear. V dropped 4 bases and J dropped 5 bases, with 10 bases sitting between them. Germline-derived CDR1 and CDR2 are ENHRY and SYGVKD. The CDR3 loop spans 13 amino acids. In DNA, the CDR3 is TGTGCCATCAGTGTGGGCCAACAAGATACGCAGTATTTT. Its protein product is CAISVGQQDTQYF.

A single count supports this clonotype. As DNA, the CDR3 is TGCAGCGTCTACAAAGTGACAGGCGTCTCTAATGAGCAGTTCTTC. Its translation: CSVYKVTGVSNEQFF. The gene calls are TRBV29-1 and TRBJ2-1, with D possibly TRBD1 on 6 matching bases. This CDR3 is built from 15 residues. Germline CDR1 SQVTM, CDR2 ANQGSEA. V shed 6 bases and J shed 7 bases, with 22 bases lying between them.

The rearrangement uses TRBV29-1 and TRBJ2-7; possible D gene TRBD2, 5 bases. V dropped 4 bases and J dropped 5 bases, with 15 bases sitting between them. Germline-derived CDR1 and CDR2 are SQVTM and ANQGSEA. This CDR3 comprises 13 residues. The CDR3 DNA sequence: TGCAGCGTTGGCGGGTTCGCGGTCCACGAGCAGTACTTC. Encoded protein: CSVGGFAVHEQYF.

The chain links TRBV6-2 or TRBV6-3 to TRBJ2-7; D gene uncertain. The germline V and J ends were trimmed by 2 bases and 3 bases, with 8 bases remaining between them. Germline V CDR1 and CDR2: MNHEY, SVGEGT. The CDR3 covers 13 residues. CDR3 loop: CASSYAPHYEQYF. Written as DNA, the CDR3 is TGTGCCAGCAGTTACGCACCGCACTACGAGCAGTACTTC.